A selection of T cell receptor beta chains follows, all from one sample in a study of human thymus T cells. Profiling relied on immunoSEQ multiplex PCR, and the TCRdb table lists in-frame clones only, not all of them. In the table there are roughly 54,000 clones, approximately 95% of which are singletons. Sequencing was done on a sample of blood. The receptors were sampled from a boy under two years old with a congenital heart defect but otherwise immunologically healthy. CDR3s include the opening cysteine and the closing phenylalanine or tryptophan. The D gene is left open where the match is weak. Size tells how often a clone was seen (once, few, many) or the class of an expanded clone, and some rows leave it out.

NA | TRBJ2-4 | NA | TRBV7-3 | TGTGCCAGCAGCTTAACCCCAGGGATCGTAAACATTCAGTACTTC | CASSLTPGIVNIQYF
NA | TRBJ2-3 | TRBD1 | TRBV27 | TGTGCCAGCAGTTTAGGGGGACAGGGCACAGATACGCAGTATTTT | CASSLGGQGTDTQYF
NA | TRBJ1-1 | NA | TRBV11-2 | TGTGCCAGCAGCCCGCAGAGGAGGCCGGACTTTGAAGCTTTCTTT | CASSPQRRPDFEAFF
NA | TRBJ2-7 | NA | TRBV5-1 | TGCGCCAGCAGCTTGGTCCAGCCCACCTACGAGCAGTACTTC | CASSLVQPTYEQYF
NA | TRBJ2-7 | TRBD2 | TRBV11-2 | TGTGCCAGCAGTCGAACGGGGGGGTACGAGCAGTACTTC | CASSRTGGYEQYF
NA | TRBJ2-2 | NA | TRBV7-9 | TGTGCCAGCAGCTTATTTGACACCGGGGAGCTGTTTTTT | CASSLFDTGELFF
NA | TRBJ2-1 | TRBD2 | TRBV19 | TGTGCCAGTAGTATAGGGACTAGCGGGTACAATGAGCAGTTCTTC | CASSIGTSGYNEQFF
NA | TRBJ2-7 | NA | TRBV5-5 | TGTGCCAGCAGCCTCCCGGCCTACGAGCAGTACTTC | CASSLPAYEQYF
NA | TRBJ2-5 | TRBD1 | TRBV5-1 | TGCGCCAGCAGCCCCGGGGACAGAGCTAAAGAGACCCAGTACTTC | CASSPGDRAKETQYF
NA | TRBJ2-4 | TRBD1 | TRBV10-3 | TGTGCCATCAGTGATCAACAGGGGCAGAACATTCAGTACTTC | CAISDQQGQNIQYF
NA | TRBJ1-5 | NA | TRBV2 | TGTGCCAGCAGTGAAACCGGGAGAGGCAATCAGCCCCAGCATTTT | CASSETGRGNQPQHF
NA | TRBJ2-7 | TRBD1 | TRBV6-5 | TGTGCCAGCAGTTACTTGGGACAGGGACCGTTTTACGAGCAGTACTTC | CASSYLGQGPFYEQYF
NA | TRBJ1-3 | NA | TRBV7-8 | TGTGCCAGCAGCTTTTCTTCTTCCGGCAGGGGATCTGGAAACACCATATATTTT | CASSFSSSGRGSGNTIYF
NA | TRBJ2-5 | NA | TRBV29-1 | TGCAGCGCCCCGGGACTCCTTCAAGAGACCCAGTACTTC | CSAPGLLQETQYF
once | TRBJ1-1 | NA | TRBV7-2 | TGTGCCAGCAGCTTTGTGGGGAACGCTGAAGCTTTCTTT | CASSFVGNAEAFF
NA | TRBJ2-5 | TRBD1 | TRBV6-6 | TGTGCCAGCAGTTATCAGGGGGCAGCGGAGACCCAGTACTTC | CASSYQGAAETQYF
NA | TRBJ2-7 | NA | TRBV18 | TGTGCCAGCTCACTCAGGGTACTAGACTCCTACGAGCAGTACTTC | CASSLRVLDSYEQYF
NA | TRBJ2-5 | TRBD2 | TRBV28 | TGTGCCAGCAGCCCGGGACTAGCGGGAGCAGAGACCCAGTACTTC | CASSPGLAGAETQYF
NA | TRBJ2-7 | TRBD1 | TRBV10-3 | TGTGCCATCAGTGAAGGCAGGGGGCTTCGGTACGAGCAGTACTTC | CAISEGRGLRYEQYF
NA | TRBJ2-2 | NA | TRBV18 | TGTGCCAGCTCACCACCGGGGCAGGGCTTAAACACCGGGGAGCTGTTTTTT | CASSPPGQGLNTGELFF
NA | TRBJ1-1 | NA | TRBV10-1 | TGCGCCAGCAGTCGGGGGATTGGGCACACTGAAGCTTTCTTT | CASSRGIGHTEAFF